This T cell receptor beta chain stems from a study of T cells after yellow fever vaccination. General observations from the study: Once the booster was given, most primary-vaccination clones reappeared, at over 95% for CD4 and 85% to 90% for CD8. A small share of clonotypes appeared in both CD4 and CD8 compartments. It was a weaker secondary response, yet one that peaked faster, at day 5 versus 15.

The CDR3 extends over 13 amino acids. Germline CDR1 reads DFQATT; CDR2 reads SNEGSKA (reference sequence). 5'RACE template switching generated TCR cDNA, adding a universal primer site and UMIs. TCRdb re-derived calls from the 5' RACE reads in MiXCR, one entry per CDR3 protein. The sample holds approximately 550,000 distinct CDR3 sequences, over 15% seen once. For this clonotype: No antigen is known for it.

The sample consisted of PBMCs, taken 15 days after the yellow fever booster vaccination. This sequence joins TRBV20-1 and TRBJ2-3; D may be TRBD2 (6 bases). The sequence derives from a man aged 25 to 45 who received the YFV17D yellow fever vaccine. The CDR3 sequence is CAALVAGTDTQYF. CDR3 coding DNA: TGCGCAGCACTGGTAGCGGGCACAGATACGCAGTATTTT.